The clone carrying this T cell receptor beta chain occurred many times. Its specificity is not known. This entry belongs to a study of PD-L1 blockade in urothelial cancer. Looking at the study overall: About 85% of the roughly 30 patients comprised males who had bladder-origin urothelial cancer. General observations from the study: Tumor-associated clones in the blood of durable-benefit patients grew more at 3 weeks.

Time point in this sample: peripheral blood 6 weeks after treatment start. Sequencing used immunoSEQ multiplex PCR; TCRdb keeps in-frame clones, though not all of them. The sample contains some 120,000 clones, 85% to 90% of which appear only once. The source is a man in his 60s with urothelial cancer. Sequencing was performed on PBMCs, taken around atezolizumab (anti-PD-L1) treatment.

The CDR3 sequence is CASSDMTGNLETQYF. In DNA, the CDR3 is TGTGCCAGCAGTGATATGACAGGGAATTTAGAGACCCAGTACTTC. The rearrangement links TRBV25-1 to TRBJ2-5; TRBD1 matches at 7 bases. V lost 3 bases and J lost 4; bases outside the gene matches: 8. This CDR3 spans 15 amino acids. Germline loops: CDR1 MGHDK, CDR2 SYGVNS.